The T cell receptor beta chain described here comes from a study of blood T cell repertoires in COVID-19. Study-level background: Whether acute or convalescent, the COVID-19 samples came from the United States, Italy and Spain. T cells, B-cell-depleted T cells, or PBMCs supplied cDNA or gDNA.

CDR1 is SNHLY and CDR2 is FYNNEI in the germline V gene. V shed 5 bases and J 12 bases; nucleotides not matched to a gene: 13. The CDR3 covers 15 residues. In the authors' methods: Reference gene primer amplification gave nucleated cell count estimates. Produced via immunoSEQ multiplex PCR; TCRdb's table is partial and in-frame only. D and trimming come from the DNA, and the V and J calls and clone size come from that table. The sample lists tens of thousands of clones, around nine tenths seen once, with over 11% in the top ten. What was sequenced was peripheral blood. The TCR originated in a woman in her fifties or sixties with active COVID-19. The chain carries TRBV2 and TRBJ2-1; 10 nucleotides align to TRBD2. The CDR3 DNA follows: TGTGCCAGCAGTCGTTTCGGACTAGCGGAGGCCGGGCAGTTCTTC. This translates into CASSRFGLAEAGQFF.